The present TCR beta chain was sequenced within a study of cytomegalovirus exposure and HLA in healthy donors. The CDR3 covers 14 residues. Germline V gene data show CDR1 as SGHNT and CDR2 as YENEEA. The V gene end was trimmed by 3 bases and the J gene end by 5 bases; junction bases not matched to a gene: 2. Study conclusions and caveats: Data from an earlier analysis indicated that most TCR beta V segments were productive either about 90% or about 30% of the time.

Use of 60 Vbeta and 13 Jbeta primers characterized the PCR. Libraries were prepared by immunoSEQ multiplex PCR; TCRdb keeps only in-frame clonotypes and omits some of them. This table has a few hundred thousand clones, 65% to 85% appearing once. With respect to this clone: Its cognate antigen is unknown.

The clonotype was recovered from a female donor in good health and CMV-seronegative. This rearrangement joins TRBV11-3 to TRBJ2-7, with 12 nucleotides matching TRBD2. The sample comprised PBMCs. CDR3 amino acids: CASSLGLAGDEQYF. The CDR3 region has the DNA TGTGCCAGCAGCTTGGGACTAGCGGGCGACGAGCAGTACTTC.